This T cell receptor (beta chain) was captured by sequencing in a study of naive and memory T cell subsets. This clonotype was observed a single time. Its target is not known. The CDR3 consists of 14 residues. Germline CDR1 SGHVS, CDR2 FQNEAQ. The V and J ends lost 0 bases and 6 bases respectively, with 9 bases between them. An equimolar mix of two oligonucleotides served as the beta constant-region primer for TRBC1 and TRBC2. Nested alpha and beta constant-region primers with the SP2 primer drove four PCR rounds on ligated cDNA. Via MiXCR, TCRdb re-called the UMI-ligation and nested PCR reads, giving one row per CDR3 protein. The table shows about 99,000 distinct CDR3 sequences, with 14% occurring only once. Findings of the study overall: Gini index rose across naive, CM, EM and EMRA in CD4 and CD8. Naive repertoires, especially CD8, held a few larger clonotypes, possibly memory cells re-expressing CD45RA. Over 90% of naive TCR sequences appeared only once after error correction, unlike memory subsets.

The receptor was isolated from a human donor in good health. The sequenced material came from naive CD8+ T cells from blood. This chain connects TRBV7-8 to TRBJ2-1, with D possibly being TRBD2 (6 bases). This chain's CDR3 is CASSLAPGGNEQFF. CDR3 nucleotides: TGTGCCAGCAGCTTAGCCCCCGGGGGCAATGAGCAGTTCTTC.